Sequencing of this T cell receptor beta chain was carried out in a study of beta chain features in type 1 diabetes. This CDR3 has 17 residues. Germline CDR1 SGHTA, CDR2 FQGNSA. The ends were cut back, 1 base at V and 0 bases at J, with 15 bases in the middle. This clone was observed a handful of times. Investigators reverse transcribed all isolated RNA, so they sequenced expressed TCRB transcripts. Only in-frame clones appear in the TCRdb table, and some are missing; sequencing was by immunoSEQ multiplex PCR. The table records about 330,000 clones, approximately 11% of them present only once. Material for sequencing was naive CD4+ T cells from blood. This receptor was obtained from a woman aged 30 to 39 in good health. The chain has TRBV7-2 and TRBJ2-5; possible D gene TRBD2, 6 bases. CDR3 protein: CASSLVIRGGNQETQYF. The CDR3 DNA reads TGTGCCAGCAGCTTAGTGATTCGTGGCGGGAACCAAGAGACCCAGTACTTC. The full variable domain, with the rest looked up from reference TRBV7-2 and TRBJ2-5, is GAGVSQSPSNKVTEKGKDVELRCDPISGHTALYWYRQSLGQGLEFLIYFQGNSAPDKSGLPSDRFSAERTGGSVSTLTIQRTQQEDSAVYLCASSLVIRGGNQETQYFGPGTRLLVL.